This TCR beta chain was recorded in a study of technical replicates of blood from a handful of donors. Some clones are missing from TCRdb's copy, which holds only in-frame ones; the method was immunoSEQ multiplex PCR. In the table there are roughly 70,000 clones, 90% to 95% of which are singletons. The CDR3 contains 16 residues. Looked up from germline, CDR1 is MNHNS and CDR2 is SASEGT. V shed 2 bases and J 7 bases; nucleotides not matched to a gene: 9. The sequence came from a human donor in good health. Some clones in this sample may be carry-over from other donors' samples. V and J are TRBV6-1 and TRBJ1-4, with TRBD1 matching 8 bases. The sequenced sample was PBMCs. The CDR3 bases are TGTGCCAGCAGTGAATTTCTCAGGGGGCTAGGTGAAAAACTGTTTTTT. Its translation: CASSEFLRGLGEKLFF.